The 21 T cell receptor beta chains below were found in one sample sequenced in a study of blood T cell repertoires in COVID-19. TCRdb's copy holds only in-frame clones and misses some; the assay was immunoSEQ multiplex PCR. The repertoire has roughly 300,000 clones, around 87% of them found once; the top ten carry approximately 8%. Sequenced input: peripheral blood. These TCRs come from a woman in her forties or fifties who had recovered from COVID-19.

V is TRBV10-3 and J is TRBJ1-1; possibly TRBD1 for D (5 bases). Germline V gene data show CDR1 as ENHRY and CDR2 as SYGVKD. The CDR3 has 15 residues. The V end lost 5 bases, the J end lost 0 bases, and 13 bases lay between the germline ends. The CDR3 here is CAISRQKPMNTEAFF. Here the CDR3 DNA reads TGTGCCATCAGTAGACAGAAGCCGATGAACACTGAAGCTTTCTTT.

The chain employs TRBV6-2 or TRBV6-3 and TRBJ2-6; TRBD1 matches at 9 bases. V lost 5 bases and J lost 1; bases outside the gene matches: 12. The CDR3 loop spans 19 amino acids. Germline CDR1 reads MNHEY; CDR2 reads SVGEGT. CDR3 sequence (DNA): TGTGCCAGCAGTAAACCCGGGACAGGGAAGTTTTCTGGGGCCAACGTCCTGACTTTC. Amino acid sequence: CASSKPGTGKFSGANVLTF.

This chain links TRBV27 with TRBJ1-1; a possible D gene is TRBD1 (5 bases). V was shortened by 2 bases and J by 4 bases, with 5 bases between the two germline ends. The CDR3 runs to 12 residues. The germline gives CDR1 MNHEY, CDR2 SMNVEV (reference sequence). The CDR3 DNA is TGTGCCAGCAGTTTAAGGGGCACTGAAGCTTTCTTT. Translation: CASSLRGTEAFF.

This rearrangement joins TRBV14 to TRBJ2-3, with D unclear. Germline assignment: CDR1 SGHDN and CDR2 FVKESK. The V end lost 0 bases, the J end lost 0 bases, and 10 bases lay between the germline ends. CDR3 size: 16 residues. CDR3 protein: CASSQDRGGSTDTQYF. CDR3 bases: TGTGCCAGCAGCCAAGATCGAGGCGGCAGCACAGATACGCAGTATTTT.

The chain recombines TRBV7-3 with TRBJ2-2; 13 bases align to TRBD2. Germline V gene data show CDR1 as SGHTA and CDR2 as FQGTGA. The CDR3 totals 20 residues. Losses at the gene ends were 4 bases for V and 1 base for J; bases not matched to a gene: 12. For the CDR3, the DNA is TGTGCCAGCAGCTCTTCACGGACTAGCGGGGGACCCGTGAACACCGGGGAGCTGTTTTTT. This gives the protein CASSSSRTSGGPVNTGELFF.

In this sample, this clone turned up once. The chain employs TRBV15 and TRBJ1-3, with TRBD1 identical over 8 bases. V shed 1 base, J shed 5 bases, and the junction held 7 bases outside the gene matches. This CDR3 has 16 residues. Germline V lookup: CDR1 LNHNV, CDR2 YYDKDF (reference sequence). The CDR3 nucleotides read TGTGCCACCAGCAGAGCCAGTGGACAGGGAAGAAACACCATATATTTT. Protein: CATSRASGQGRNTIYF.

The chain couples TRBV7-3 to TRBJ2-1; TRBD2 agrees at 13 bases. The CDR3 spans 17 residues. The trim removed 2 bases at V and 4 bases at J, leaving 5 bases unmatched. The germline V gene has CDR1 SGHTA and CDR2 FQGTGA. This chain's CDR3 is CASSLEGLAGRYNEQFF. The CDR3 DNA follows: TGTGCCAGCAGCTTAGAGGGACTAGCGGGGAGGTACAATGAGCAGTTCTTC.

This clone came up once. The chain recombines TRBV9 with TRBJ2-3; D possibly corresponds to TRBD2 (7 bases). V was clipped by 4 bases and J by 2 bases, with 17 bases between them. Germline V gives CDR1 SGDLS, CDR2 YYNGEE. The CDR3 length is 16 residues. The CDR3 is CASSYLGGGATDTQYF. In DNA, the CDR3 is TGTGCCAGCAGCTACCTCGGAGGGGGGGCCACAGATACGCAGTATTTT.

V usage is TRBV29-1 and J usage is TRBJ2-1; 10 nucleotides line up with TRBD2. Looked up from germline, CDR1 is SQVTM and CDR2 is ANQGSEA. The CDR3 has 13 amino acids. The ends lost 4 bases at V and 6 bases at J; junction bases unmatched: 3. CDR3 loop: CSVGTSGPNEQFF. The CDR3 DNA follows: TGCAGCGTTGGGACTAGCGGTCCCAATGAGCAGTTCTTC.

This chain joins TRBV3-1 (or the pseudogene TRBV3-2) and TRBJ2-1; D may be TRBD1 (8 bases). Germline V gene lookup returns CDR1 LGHDT and CDR2 YNNKEL (reference sequence). The CDR3 length is 14 residues. Trimming cost V 4 bases and J 10 bases, with 17 bases left between them. DNA for the CDR3: TGTGCCAGCAGCCTAACAGGGGGGGAGGGGGAGCAGTTCTTC. The encoded protein is CASSLTGGEGEQFF.

The V gene is TRBV4-3, the J gene TRBJ2-2, with D maybe TRBD2 (5 bases). Per the germline V gene, CDR1 is LGHNA and CDR2 is YSLEER. The CDR3 has 14 residues. Trimming left V 0 bases short and J 4 bases short, with 6 bases between. CDR3 DNA: TGCGCCAGCAGCCAAGAAGGAGGCACCGGGGAGCTGTTTTTT. It translates to CASSQEGGTGELFF.

This chain connects TRBV7-3 to TRBJ2-1; perhaps TRBD1 as D (7 bases). CDR3 size: 15 residues. Trimming took off 7 bases at V and 5 bases at J, with 18 bases between the two ends. The germline CDR1 and CDR2 sequences are SGHTA and FQGTGA. The CDR3 region has the DNA TGTGCCAGCACCTCGGGGGACAGCGGCGACAATGAGCAGTTCTTC. The encoded protein is CASTSGDSGDNEQFF. Using reference TRBV7-3 and TRBJ2-1 for the parts outside the CDR3, the full variable domain is GAGVSQTPSNKVTEKGKYVELRCDPISGHTALYWYRQSLGQGPEFLIYFQGTGAADDSGLPNDRFFAVRPEGSVSTLKIQRTERGDSAVYLCASTSGDSGDNEQFFGPGTRLTVL.

This clone has more than one count but fewer than ten. The V gene is TRBV19, the J gene TRBJ1-5; the match to TRBD1 covers 9 bases. V lost 4 bases to trimming and J lost 6 bases; unmatched junction nucleotides: 7. Per the germline V gene, CDR1 is LNHDA and CDR2 is SQIVND (reference sequence). The CDR3 covers 15 residues. The DNA of the CDR3 is TGTGCCAGTAGTAGTGACAGGGGGATTAGTCAGCCCCAGCATTTT. Amino acids: CASSSDRGISQPQHF.

V is TRBV5-8 and J is TRBJ2-7, with D maybe TRBD1 (7 bases). V lost 0 bases, J lost 5 bases, and 12 bases lay in between. Germline-derived CDR1 and CDR2 are SGHTS and YDEGEE. This CDR3 is built from 14 residues. CDR3 residues: CASSLGQGGDEQYF. The CDR3 nucleotides are TGTGCCAGCAGCTTGGGACAGGGAGGCGACGAGCAGTACTTC.

The chain combines TRBV11-3 with TRBJ2-7, with 14 nucleotides matching TRBD2. This CDR3 is 15 amino acids long. Germline V gene sequence: CDR1 SGHNT, CDR2 YENEEA. Losses at the gene ends were 4 bases for V and 3 bases for J; bases not matched to a gene: 2. The CDR3 DNA reads TGTGCCAGCAGCTCGGGACTAGCGGGAGTCTACGAGCAGTACTTC. Amino acids: CASSSGLAGVYEQYF. The entire variable domain, with the rest obtained from reference TRBV11-3 and TRBJ2-7, is as follows: EAGVVQSPRYKIIEKKQPVAFWCNPISGHNTLYWYLQNLGQGPELLIRYENEEAVDDSQLPKDRFSAERLKGVDSTLKIQPAELGDSAVYLCASSSGLAGVYEQYFGPGTRLTVT.

This chain uses TRBV6-5 with TRBJ1-2; perhaps TRBD1 as D (5 bases). This CDR3 has 15 amino acids. Trimming pared 6 bases from V and 7 bases from J, leaving 21 bases between. Germline assignment: CDR1 MNHEY and CDR2 SVGAGI. CDR3 DNA: TGTGCCAGCAGAACTAATGTACAGGTTCACGTTGGCTACACCTTC. The encoded protein is CASRTNVQVHVGYTF.

This clone was counted a single time. The chain couples TRBV5-6 to TRBJ2-1; D gene uncertain. The CDR3 sequence is 12 residues long. Trimming left V 0 bases short and J 8 bases short, with 6 bases between. CDR1 is SGHDT and CDR2 is YYEEEE in the germline V gene. The DNA for the CDR3 is TGTGCCAGCAGCTTGGAACTACATGAGCAGTTCTTC. It translates to CASSLELHEQFF.

The chain couples TRBV19 to TRBJ2-5, with D maybe TRBD1 (6 bases). Germline values: CDR1 LNHDA, CDR2 SQIVND (reference sequence). The CDR3 is 13 residues long. Trimming stripped 8 bases from V and 1 base from J, with 11 bases between. CDR3 in DNA: TGTGCCAGTTCTAGACAGGCCCAAGAGACCCAGTACTTC. This gives the protein CASSRQAQETQYF.

This clone was seen more than once but under ten times. The identical CDR3 is also encoded by other nucleotide sequences in the sample. The chain couples TRBV28 to TRBJ2-5; maybe TRBD1 (5 bases). CDR3 length: 16 amino acids. Trimming took 6 bases from V and 3 from J, leaving 20 bases between them. Germline values: CDR1 MDHEN, CDR2 SYDVKM. This chain's CDR3 is CASSPTPGRGKETQYF. The CDR3 bases are TGTGCCAGCAGCCCTACCCCAGGAAGGGGCAAAGAGACCCAGTACTTC.

The genes are TRBV6-6 and TRBJ2-7, with TRBD1 identical over 7 bases. This CDR3 region has 14 residues. V trimming: 1 base; J trimming: 3 bases; junction bases outside the gene matches: 3. Germline V gene data show CDR1 as MNHNY and CDR2 as SVGAGI (reference sequence). CDR3 coding DNA: TGTGCCAGCAGTTACTGGGACAGAAACTACGAGCAGTACTTC. Its translation: CASSYWDRNYEQYF.

The gene calls are TRBV10-3 and TRBJ1-1; perhaps TRBD1 as D (5 bases). V shed 2 bases and J shed 3 bases, with 10 bases lying between them. CDR1 and CDR2 (germline): ENHRY, SYGVKD. The CDR3 is 14 residues long. The DNA for the CDR3 is TGTGCCATCAGTGAGCGCAGGGCGGACACTGAAGCTTTCTTT. Amino acid sequence: CAISERRADTEAFF.